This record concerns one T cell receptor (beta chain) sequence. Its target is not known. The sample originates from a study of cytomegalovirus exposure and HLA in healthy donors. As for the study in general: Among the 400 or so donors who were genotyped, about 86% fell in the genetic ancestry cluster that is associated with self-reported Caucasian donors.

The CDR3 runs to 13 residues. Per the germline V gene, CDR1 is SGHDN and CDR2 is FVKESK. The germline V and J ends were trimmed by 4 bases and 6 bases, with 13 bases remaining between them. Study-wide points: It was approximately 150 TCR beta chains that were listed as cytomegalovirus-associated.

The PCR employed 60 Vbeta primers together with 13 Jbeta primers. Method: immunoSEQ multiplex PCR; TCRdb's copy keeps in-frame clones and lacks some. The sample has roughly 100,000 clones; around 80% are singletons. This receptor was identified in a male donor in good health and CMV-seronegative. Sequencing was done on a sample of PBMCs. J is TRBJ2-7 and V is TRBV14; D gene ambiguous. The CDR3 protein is CASSLYVMAEQYF. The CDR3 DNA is TGTGCCAGCAGCCTTTACGTGATGGCCGAGCAGTACTTC. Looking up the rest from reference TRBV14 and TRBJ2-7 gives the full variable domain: EAGVTQFPSHSVIEKGQTVTLRCDPISGHDNLYWYRRVMGKEIKFLLHFVKESKQDESGMPNNRFLAERTGGTYSTLKVQPAELEDSGVYFCASSLYVMAEQYFGPGTRLTVT.